This TCR beta chain is drawn from a study of blood T cells in healthy people across ages. Germline V gene lookup returns CDR1 SGHDT and CDR2 YYEEEE. This CDR3 is 16 amino acids long. Between the trimmed V and J ends, which lost 2 bases and 0 bases, there was a span of 12 bases. This clonotype occurred a few times. The antigen is undetermined. The study's findings and limits: A greater number of naive CD4+ cells and higher diversity distinguished long-lived donors from aged donors.

Together with a sample-barcoded 5' primer, a J-beta primer mix was included in a second PCR lasting roughly 6 to 12 cycles. CDR3-containing paired-end reads numbered at least 2.5 million in each sample. TCRdb processed the 5' RACE reads anew with MiXCR; each CDR3 protein has one entry. The sample shows around 990,000 distinct CDR3 sequences, 35% to 40% of them seen only once. Isolation per sample recovered at least 7 million PBMCs. Sample: blood. This clonotype originated in a man aged 18 to 29 in good health. The chain joins TRBV5-6 to TRBJ2-1; perhaps TRBD2 as D (6 bases). Written as DNA, the CDR3 is TGTGCCAGCAGCTTTGAGCGGGCTAGCTCCTACAATGAGCAGTTCTTC. This codes for CASSFERASSYNEQFF.